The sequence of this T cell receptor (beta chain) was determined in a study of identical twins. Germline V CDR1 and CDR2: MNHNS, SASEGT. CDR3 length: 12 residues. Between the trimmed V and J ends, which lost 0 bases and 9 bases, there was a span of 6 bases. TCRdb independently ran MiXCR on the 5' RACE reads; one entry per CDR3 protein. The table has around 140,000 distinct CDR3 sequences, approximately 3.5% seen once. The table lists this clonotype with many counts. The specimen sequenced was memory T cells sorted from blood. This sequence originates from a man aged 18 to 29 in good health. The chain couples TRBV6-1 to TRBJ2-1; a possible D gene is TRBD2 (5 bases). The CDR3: CASSEAGIEQFF. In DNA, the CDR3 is TGTGCCAGCAGTGAAGCCGGGATTGAGCAGTTCTTC.